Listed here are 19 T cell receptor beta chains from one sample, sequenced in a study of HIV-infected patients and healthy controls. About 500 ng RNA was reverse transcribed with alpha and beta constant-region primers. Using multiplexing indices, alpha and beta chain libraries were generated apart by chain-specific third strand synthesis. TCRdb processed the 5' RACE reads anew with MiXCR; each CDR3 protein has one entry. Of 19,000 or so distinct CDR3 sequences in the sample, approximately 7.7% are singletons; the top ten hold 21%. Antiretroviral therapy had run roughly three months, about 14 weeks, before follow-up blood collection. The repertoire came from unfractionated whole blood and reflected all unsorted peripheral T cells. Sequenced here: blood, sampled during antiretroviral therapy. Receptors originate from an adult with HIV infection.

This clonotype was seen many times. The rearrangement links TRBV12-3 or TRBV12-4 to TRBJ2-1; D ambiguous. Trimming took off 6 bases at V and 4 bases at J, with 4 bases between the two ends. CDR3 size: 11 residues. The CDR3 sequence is CASSRYNEQFF. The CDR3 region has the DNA TGTGCCAGCAGCCGTTACAATGAGCAGTTCTTC.

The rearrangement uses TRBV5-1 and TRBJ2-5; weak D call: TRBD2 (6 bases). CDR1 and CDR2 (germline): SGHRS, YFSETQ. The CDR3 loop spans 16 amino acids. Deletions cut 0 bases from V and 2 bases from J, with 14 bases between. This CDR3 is CASSLVKRVNQETQYF. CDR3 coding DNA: TGCGCCAGCAGCTTGGTCAAGCGGGTGAATCAAGAGACCCAGTACTTC.

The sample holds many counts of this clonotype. The CDR3 DNA follows: TGTGCCATCAGTGACGGGACAGGGACTAACACCGGGGAGCTGTTTTTT. As protein: CAISDGTGTNTGELFF. The V gene is TRBV10-3, the J gene TRBJ2-2, with 9 bases lining up with TRBD1. Per germline, CDR1 ENHRY and CDR2 SYGVKD. The J segment lost 2 bases and the V segment lost 3 bases, leaving 4 bases of the junction unmatched. CDR3 size: 16 residues.

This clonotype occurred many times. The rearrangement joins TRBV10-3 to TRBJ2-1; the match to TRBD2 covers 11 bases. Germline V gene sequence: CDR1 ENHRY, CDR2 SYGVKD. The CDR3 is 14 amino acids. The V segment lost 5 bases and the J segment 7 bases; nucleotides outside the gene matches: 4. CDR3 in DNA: TGTGCCATCAGTCCGGGACTAGCGGAGAATGAGCAGTTCTTC. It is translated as CAISPGLAENEQFF.

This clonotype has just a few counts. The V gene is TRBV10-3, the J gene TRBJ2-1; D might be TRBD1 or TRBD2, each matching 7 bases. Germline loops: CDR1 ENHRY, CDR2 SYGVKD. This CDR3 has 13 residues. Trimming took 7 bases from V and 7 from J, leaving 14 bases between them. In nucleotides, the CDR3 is TGTGCCATCAAACCGCAGGGGGGGAATGAGCAGTTCTTC. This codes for CAIKPQGGNEQFF.

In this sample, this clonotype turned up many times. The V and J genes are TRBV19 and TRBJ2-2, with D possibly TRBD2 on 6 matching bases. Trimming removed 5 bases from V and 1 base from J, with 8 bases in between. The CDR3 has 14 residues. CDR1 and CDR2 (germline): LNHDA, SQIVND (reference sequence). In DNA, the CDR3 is TGTGCCAGTAGTTGGAGGGAGAACACCGGGGAGCTGTTTTTT. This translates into CASSWRENTGELFF.

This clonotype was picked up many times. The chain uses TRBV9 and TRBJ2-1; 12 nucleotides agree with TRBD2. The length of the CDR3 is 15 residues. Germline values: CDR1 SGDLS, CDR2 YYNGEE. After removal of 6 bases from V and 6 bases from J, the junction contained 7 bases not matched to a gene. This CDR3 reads CASNVLAGGLNEQFF. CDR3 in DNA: TGTGCCAGCAATGTCCTAGCGGGAGGGCTCAATGAGCAGTTCTTC.

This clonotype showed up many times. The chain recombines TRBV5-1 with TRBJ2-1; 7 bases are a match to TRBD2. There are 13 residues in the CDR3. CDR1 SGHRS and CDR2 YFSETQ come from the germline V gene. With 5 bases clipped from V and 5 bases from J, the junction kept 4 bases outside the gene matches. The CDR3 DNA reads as TGCGCCAGCAGGAGCGGGACTAACAATGAGCAGTTCTTC. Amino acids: CASRSGTNNEQFF. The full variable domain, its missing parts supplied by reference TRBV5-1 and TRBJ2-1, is KAGVTQTPRYLIKTRGQQVTLSCSPISGHRSVSWYQQTPGQGLQFLFEYFSETQRNKGNFPGRFSGRQFSNSRSEMNVSTLELGDSALYLCASRSGTNNEQFFGPGTRLTVL.

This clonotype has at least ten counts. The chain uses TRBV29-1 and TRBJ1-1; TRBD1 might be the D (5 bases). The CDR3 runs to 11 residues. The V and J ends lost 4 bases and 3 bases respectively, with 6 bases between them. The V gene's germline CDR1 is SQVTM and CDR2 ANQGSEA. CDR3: CSVGGDTEAFF. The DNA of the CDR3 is TGCAGCGTTGGGGGGGACACTGAAGCTTTCTTT.

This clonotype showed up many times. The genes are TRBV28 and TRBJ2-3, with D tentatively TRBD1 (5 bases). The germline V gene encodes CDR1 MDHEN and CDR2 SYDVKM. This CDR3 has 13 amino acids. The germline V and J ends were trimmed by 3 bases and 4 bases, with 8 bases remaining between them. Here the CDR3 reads CASSFQGSDTQYF. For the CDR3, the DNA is TGTGCCAGCAGTTTTCAGGGCTCAGATACGCAGTATTTT.

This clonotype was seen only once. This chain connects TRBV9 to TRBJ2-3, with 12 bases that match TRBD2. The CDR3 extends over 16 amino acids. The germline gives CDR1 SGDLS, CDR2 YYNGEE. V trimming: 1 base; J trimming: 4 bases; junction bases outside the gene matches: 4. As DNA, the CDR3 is TGTGCCAGCAGCGTACTAGCGGGGGGGCCAGCAGATACGCAGTATTTT. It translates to CASSVLAGGPADTQYF. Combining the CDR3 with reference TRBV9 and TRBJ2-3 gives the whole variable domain DSGVTQTPKHLITATGQRVTLRCSPRSGDLSVYWYQQSLDQGLQFLIQYYNGEERAKGNILERFSAQQFPDLHSELNLSSLELGDSALYFCASSVLAGGPADTQYFGPGTRLTVL.

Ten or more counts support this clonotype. CDR3 amino acids: CSARPTGRFLADAEKLFF. The CDR3 coding sequence is TGCAGTGCTAGACCTACAGGGAGATTCCTCGCAGATGCTGAAAAACTGTTTTTT. The chain employs TRBV20-1 and TRBJ1-4; a possible D gene is TRBD1 (6 bases). Trimming took 2 bases from V and 7 from J, leaving 26 bases between them. CDR3 size: 18 residues. CDR1 and CDR2 (germline): DFQATT, SNEGSKA (reference sequence).

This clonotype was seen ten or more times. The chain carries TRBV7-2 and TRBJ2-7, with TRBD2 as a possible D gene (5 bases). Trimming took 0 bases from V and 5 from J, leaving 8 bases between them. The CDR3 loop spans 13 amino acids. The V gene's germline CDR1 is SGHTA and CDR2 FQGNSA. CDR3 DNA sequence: TGTGCCAGCAGCTTAGCGTTCGGGGACGAGCAGTACTTC. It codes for CASSLAFGDEQYF.

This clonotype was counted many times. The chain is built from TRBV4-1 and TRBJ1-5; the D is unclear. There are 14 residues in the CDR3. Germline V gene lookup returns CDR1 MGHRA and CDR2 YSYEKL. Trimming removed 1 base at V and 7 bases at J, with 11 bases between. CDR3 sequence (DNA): TGCGCCAGCAGCCAAGCAGCAGGCGGGCAGCCCCAGCATTTT. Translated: CASSQAAGGQPQHF.

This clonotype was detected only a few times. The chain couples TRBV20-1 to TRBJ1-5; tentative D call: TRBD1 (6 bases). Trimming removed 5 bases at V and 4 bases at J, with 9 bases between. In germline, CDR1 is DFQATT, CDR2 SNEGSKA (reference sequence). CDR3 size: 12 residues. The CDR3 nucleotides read TGCAGTGCTGTAACAGGGAATCAGCCCCAGCATTTT. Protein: CSAVTGNQPQHF.

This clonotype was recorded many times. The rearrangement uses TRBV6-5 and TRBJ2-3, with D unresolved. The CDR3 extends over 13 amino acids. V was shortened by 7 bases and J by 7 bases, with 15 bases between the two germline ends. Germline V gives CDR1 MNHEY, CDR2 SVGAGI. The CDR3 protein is CASTSVVANTQYF. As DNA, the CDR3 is TGTGCCAGCACCTCCGTTGTTGCAAATACGCAGTATTTT.

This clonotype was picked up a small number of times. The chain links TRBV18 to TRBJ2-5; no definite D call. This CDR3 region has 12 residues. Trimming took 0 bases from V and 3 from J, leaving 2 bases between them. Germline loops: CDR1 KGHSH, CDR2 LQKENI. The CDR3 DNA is TGTGCCAGCTCACCACCGGAAGAGACCCAGTACTTC. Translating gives CASSPPEETQYF. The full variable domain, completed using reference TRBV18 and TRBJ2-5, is NAGVMQNPRHLVRRRGQEARLRCSPMKGHSHVYWYRQLPEEGLKFMVYLQKENIIDESGMPKERFSAEFPKEGPSILRIQQVVRGDSAAYFCASSPPEETQYFGPGTRLLVL.

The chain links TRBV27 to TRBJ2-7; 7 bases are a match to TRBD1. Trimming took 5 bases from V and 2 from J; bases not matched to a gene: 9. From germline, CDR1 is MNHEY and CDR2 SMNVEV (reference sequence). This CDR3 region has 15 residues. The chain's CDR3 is CASSGTATITYEQYF. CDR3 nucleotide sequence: TGTGCCAGCAGTGGGACAGCTACTATTACCTACGAGCAGTACTTC.

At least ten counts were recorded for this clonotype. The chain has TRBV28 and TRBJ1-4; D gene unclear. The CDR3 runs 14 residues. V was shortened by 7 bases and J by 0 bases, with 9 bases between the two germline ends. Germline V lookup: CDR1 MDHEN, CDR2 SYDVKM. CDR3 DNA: TGTGCCAGCACCAGCACATCAACTAATGAAAAACTGTTTTTT. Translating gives CASTSTSTNEKLFF.